Listed here are 5 T cell receptor beta chains from one sample, sequenced in a study of blood T cell repertoires in COVID-19. Clones were read by immunoSEQ multiplex PCR, and TCRdb kept only the in-frame ones, dropping some. The repertoire holds about 250,000 clones, with around 83% as singletons. Material: peripheral blood. These receptors were obtained from a man aged 35-49 years with active or convalescent COVID-19.

The V and J genes are TRBV19 and TRBJ1-6; no clear D gene. The CDR3 is 16 residues long. Germline CDR1 is LNHDA and CDR2 is SQIVND (reference sequence). Trimming removed 1 base at V and 7 bases at J, with 14 bases between. In DNA form, the CDR3 reads TGTGCCAGTAGTATAGGTCGAGGGAAGGAGAATTCACCCCTCCACTTT. Its protein is CASSIGRGKENSPLHF.

V usage is TRBV4-1 and J usage is TRBJ2-1, with 12 positions matching TRBD2. The germline gives CDR1 MGHRA, CDR2 YSYEKL. The V segment lost 1 base and the J segment 6 bases; nucleotides outside the gene matches: 7. The length of the CDR3 is 17 residues. Written as DNA, the CDR3 is TGCGCCAGCAGCCAAGGCCTACTAGCGGGGGGACCCAATGAGCAGTTCTTC. Translation: CASSQGLLAGGPNEQFF.

The chain carries TRBV5-1 and TRBJ2-7, with 8 bases fitting TRBD1. The CDR3 extends over 15 amino acids. CDR1 SGHRS and CDR2 YFSETQ come from the germline V gene. V gave up 0 bases and J gave up 3 bases; unmatched junction bases: 5. This chain's CDR3 is CASSLGQGSYYEQYF. The CDR3 DNA reads as TGCGCCAGCAGCTTGGGACAGGGGTCTTACTACGAGCAGTACTTC.

The chain is built from TRBV4-2 and TRBJ1-2, with D tentatively TRBD1 (5 bases). Trimming left V 3 bases short and J 4 bases short, with 21 bases between. CDR1 and CDR2 (germline): LGHNA, YNFKEQ. This CDR3 region has 17 residues. CDR3 sequence (DNA): TGTGCCAGCAGCCATACGACACCGGGGGTAGGGGCCTATGGCTACACCTTC. Amino acids: CASSHTTPGVGAYGYTF.

The V gene is TRBV7-2, the J gene TRBJ2-7; 11 bases line up with TRBD1. CDR3 length: 18 residues. Germline V CDR1 and CDR2: SGHTA, FQGNSA. The junction had 13 bases not matched to a gene; V was cut back by 3 bases and J by 3 bases. The CDR3 DNA is TGTGCCAGCAGCTTTGTGGGACAGGGGGGATGGCAGGTCTACGAGCAGTACTTC. This gives the protein CASSFVGQGGWQVYEQYF.